Listed below are T cell receptor beta chains from one sample, sequenced in a study of a mutant IDH1 vaccine in newly diagnosed glioma. For these TCRs, the target antigens are not known. Clones were read by immunoSEQ multiplex PCR, and TCRdb kept only the in-frame ones, dropping some. The top ten clones hold roughly 4.8% of a sample with around 40,000 clones, about 75% of them seen once. Specimen: PBMCs, collected from a glioma patient whose treatment included an IDH1 peptide vaccine. The receptor set was obtained from a man over 45 with glioma. The CDR3 runs from the conserved cysteine through the conserved F or W. D genes are given only for firm matches. Size is stated for part of the rows, as once, few or many counts, or as a class when the clone is expanded.

>NA|TRBD1|TRBJ2-1|TRBV9
CASSMPMSRTGSNNEQFF
TGTGCCAGCAGCATGCCGATGAGCCGGACAGGGTCCAACAATGAGCAGTTCTTC
>NA|TRBD1|TRBJ2-1|TRBV10-3
CAISESPGGQGAWEQFF
TGTGCCATCAGTGAGTCTCCAGGGGGACAGGGGGCTTGGGAGCAGTTCTTC
>few|NA|TRBJ1-1|TRBV30
CAWSDHFPGGVTEAFF
TGTGCCTGGAGTGACCATTTCCCCGGGGGGGTTACTGAAGCTTTCTTT
>NA|NA|TRBJ1-1|TRBV29-1
CSGAVNTEAFF
TGCAGCGGGGCAGTGAACACTGAAGCTTTCTTT
>NA|TRBD1|TRBJ1-1|TRBV7-2
CASSIRQGTEAFF
TGTGCCAGCAGTATCCGACAGGGCACTGAAGCTTTCTTT
>NA|TRBD1|TRBJ1-1|TRBV5-4
CASSEDRVRTEAFF
TGTGCCAGCAGCGAGGACAGGGTTAGAACTGAAGCTTTCTTT
>NA|NA|TRBJ2-1|TRBV19
CASSIDQGSSYNEQFF
TGTGCCAGTAGTATAGATCAAGGGAGCTCCTACAATGAGCAGTTCTTC
>NA|NA|TRBJ2-1|TRBV7-8
CASSSRLVQTYNEQFF
TGTGCCAGCAGCTCCCGACTAGTTCAAACTTACAATGAGCAGTTCTTC
>NA|TRBD1|TRBJ1-4|TRBV7-9
CASSPGTGFEKLFF
TGTGCCAGCAGCCCCGGGACAGGGTTTGAAAAACTGTTTTTT
>NA|NA|TRBJ1-2|TRBV7-9
CASSSPAEGLHNYGYTF
TGTGCCAGCAGCTCCCCAGCGGAAGGCCTTCATAACTATGGCTACACCTTC
>NA|NA|TRBJ2-2|TRBV6-1
CASSPGQHTGELFF
TGTGCCAGCAGCCCGGGCCAGCACACCGGGGAGCTGTTTTTT
>few|NA|TRBJ1-1|TRBV27
CASRSVNTEAFF
TGTGCCAGCAGGTCTGTGAACACTGAAGCTTTCTTT
>NA|NA|TRBJ2-5|TRBV6-5
CASSRDQETQYF
TGTGCCAGCAGCCGAGATCAAGAGACCCAGTACTTC
>NA|NA|TRBJ1-1|TRBV6-5
CASSYQGGFTEAFF
TGTGCCAGCAGTTACCAAGGGGGGTTTACTGAAGCTTTCTTT
>few|NA|TRBJ2-7|TRBV29-1
CSVVLQGFIYEQYF
TGCAGCGTTGTTTTACAGGGTTTTATCTACGAGCAGTACTTC
>NA|TRBD1|TRBJ1-5|TRBV7-8
CATTSTGNNQPQHF
TGTGCCACTACCTCGACAGGGAACAATCAGCCCCAGCATTTT
>NA|TRBD2|TRBJ2-3|TRBV4-1
CASSQGPSGGADTQYF
TGCGCCAGCAGCCAAGGACCTAGCGGGGGGGCAGATACGCAGTATTTT
>NA|NA|TRBJ1-4|TRBV15
CATSRANDFEKLFF
TGTGCCACCAGCAGAGCCAATGATTTCGAAAAACTGTTTTTT
>NA|NA|TRBJ1-4|TRBV10-2
CASSESGGEKLFF
TGCGCCAGCAGTGAGTCGGGTGGGGAAAAACTGTTTTTT
>medium-sized|NA|TRBJ2-7|TRBV27
CASSLGTGEAYEQYF
TGTGCCAGCAGTCTCGGTACTGGAGAAGCCTACGAGCAGTACTTC
>once|NA|TRBJ2-7|TRBV7-9
CASSFKGVGEQYF
TGTGCCAGCAGCTTTAAAGGGGTCGGAGAGCAGTACTTC
>NA|TRBD1|TRBJ1-2|TRBV5-4
CASSSGTGGHGYTF
TGTGCCAGCAGTTCCGGGACAGGGGGCCATGGCTACACCTTC